This entry describes one T cell receptor beta chain. This clonotype has at least ten counts. Its antigen is not yet known. Per-nucleotide qualities are absent, and no much larger clonotype sits a single base away. The germline V gene provides CDR1 SNHLY and CDR2 FYNNEI. The CDR3 starts with the cysteine, ends with the phenylalanine, and has 11 residues. The retained sequence is limited to the CDR3, 33 bases, with the frame set at the first base. Trimming removed 2 bases from V and 14 bases from J, leaving 12 bases between the germline ends. This sample was taken from a study of glioma-infiltrating T cells (dated by TCRdb to 2016 to 2017). Regarding the complete study: Sequencing of TCR alpha- and beta-chain repertoires was performed on glioma tissue, on non-neoplastic brain tissue, and on matched peripheral blood mononuclear cells. To gauge divergence between tissue and blood T-cell populations, every tissue-infiltrating repertoire was compared against the peripheral blood repertoire from the same patient. The paired cohort was made up of three low-grade glioma patients, about 8 primary glioblastoma patients and three non-glioma patients who contributed non-neoplastic brain tissue.

TCR alpha and beta CDR3 regions were amplified with the iRepertoire nested amplicon-rescue multiplex PCR (arm-PCR) platform from RNA. The input for one-step reverse transcription and amplification was about 100-400 ng of either tissue mRNA or PBMC total RNA. After bead purification, a secondary multiplex PCR added Illumina adapters, and libraries were gel-purified between 200 and 400 bp. Libraries carried internal 6-nucleotide barcodes used for demultiplexing. Sequencing of the libraries was done on an Illumina MiSeq using 2x220 or 2x250 nucleotide paired-end reads. The paper's processing steps were these. FLASH 1.2.11 was used to merge paired reads, and BWA-MEM then aligned the reads to the GRCh37 human genome before TRA and TRB reads were extracted. For V and J assignment, an IMGT-derived reference of cassette sequences and CDR3 motifs that included pseudogenes was used. Three-frame translation of reads was performed, and productive CDR3s were defined as those with a C...FGXG motif and no stop codons. A clonotype was defined as a unique combination of a V-J cassette pair and a CDR3 amino acid sequence. Reads were filtered by Hamming distance, thresholded by each sample's sequence error rate in mapped regions. In-frame beta chains were kept once TCRdb had trimmed the public reads at Q25 with fastp and called clones with MiXCR. Rows with one shared CDR3 protein collapse into an entry with the most common genes and DNA. The V and J calls were not made by the authors but by TCRdb's processing. For this sample there are approximately 190,000 distinct CDR3 sequences; approximately 30% appear just once. 20% of the sample is taken by the ten largest.

Paper-wide results and their limitations: VJ-independent divergence between tissue and blood was lower than expected in non-neoplastic patients but higher than expected in all gliomas, particularly low-grade gliomas. Very few CDR3 sequences were shared between tissue and blood, attributed to high CDR3 diversity and limited sampling. Group comparisons rested on small numbers: three non-neoplastic, three low-grade glioma and 7 or 8 glioblastoma patients.

The source material was glioma tissue, nonneoplastic brain tissue, or PBMCs (not recorded which). The chain employs TRBV2 and TRBJ1-2; the D gene assignment is ambiguous. The receptor's source is a human donor with low-grade glioma or glioblastoma, undergoing nonglioma brain surgery, or in good health (not recorded which). The CDR3 has the sequence CASSELVLRTF. The DNA is as follows: TGTGCCAGCAGTGAATTGGTTCTGCGAACCTTC. The reference TRBV2 and TRBJ1-2 proteins fill in what lies around the CDR3, so the full variable domain reads EPEVTQTPSHQVTQMGQEVILRCVPISNHLYFYWYRQILGQKVEFLVSFYNNEISEKSEIFDDQFSVERPDGSNFTLKIRSTKLEDSAMYFCASSELVLRTFGSGTRLTVV.